The 12 T cell receptor beta chains below all came from one sample that was sequenced in a study of blood T cell repertoires in COVID-19. Clones were read by immunoSEQ multiplex PCR, and TCRdb kept only the in-frame ones, dropping some. The profile shows 100,000 to 110,000 clones, roughly 87% of them singletons. Sample: peripheral blood. The receptors come from a man aged 30-40 years in a cohort sampled during active COVID-19.

This clone appeared once. V is TRBV5-4 and J is TRBJ1-2; 7 bases are a match to TRBD1. The length of the CDR3 is 17 residues. V was clipped by 0 bases and J by 3 bases; unmatched bases: 11. Germline CDR1 SGHNT, CDR2 YYREEE (reference sequence). CDR3 sequence (DNA): TGTGCCAGCAGCTTGGGGGACTTCCGGGACAGCCACTATGGCTACACCTTC. Its protein product is CASSLGDFRDSHYGYTF.

This rearrangement joins TRBV6-4 to TRBJ2-3; D not resolved. Germline lookup yields CDR1 MRHNA and CDR2 SNTAGT. The CDR3 totals 16 residues. The V end lost 0 bases, the J end lost 0 bases, and 10 bases lay between the germline ends. DNA for the CDR3: TGTGCCAGCAGTGACTCGGCTAGTTCTAGCACAGATACGCAGTATTTT. This translates into CASSDSASSSTDTQYF.

V gene TRBV29-1 combines with J gene TRBJ1-2; no clear D gene. V was clipped by 6 bases and J by 8 bases, with 13 bases between them. The CDR3 runs to 11 residues. Per the germline V gene, CDR1 is SQVTM and CDR2 is ANQGSEA. The CDR3 loop is CSVGGLEGYTF. The CDR3 DNA sequence: TGCAGCGTAGGAGGGCTTGAGGGCTACACCTTC. The variable domain in full, with the rest retrieved from reference TRBV29-1 and TRBJ1-2, is SAVISQKPSRDICQRGTSLTIQCQVDSQVTMMFWYRQQPGQSLTLIATANQGSEATYESGFVIDKFPISRPNLTFSTLTVSNMSPEDSSIYLCSVGGLEGYTFGSGTRLTVV.

The CDR3 coding sequence is TGTGCCAGCAGCTGGAGCGACGGGAACAATGAGCAGTTCTTC. Translating gives CASSWSDGNNEQFF. V and J are TRBV11-2 and TRBJ2-1; weak D call: TRBD2 (5 bases). The V gene's germline CDR1 is SGHAT and CDR2 FQNNGV. The CDR3 covers 14 residues. With 4 bases removed from V and 5 bases from J, the gap between germline ends came to 12 bases.

The V gene is TRBV19, the J gene TRBJ1-2, with a possible D match to TRBD1 (5 bases). The CDR3 runs 13 residues. Germline CDR1 and CDR2: LNHDA and SQIVND (reference sequence). Trimming stripped 5 bases from V and 5 bases from J, with 12 bases between. DNA of the CDR3: TGTGCCAGTAGTCCCCAGGGACTGTATGGCTACACCTTC. Amino acid sequence: CASSPQGLYGYTF.

The chain is built from TRBV11-2 and TRBJ2-7; the match to TRBD1 covers 9 bases. This CDR3 spans 16 amino acids. Germline loops: CDR1 SGHAT, CDR2 FQNNGV. V lost 1 base, J lost 4 bases, and 8 bases stayed unmatched. This chain's CDR3 is CASSLVRTGVGYEQYF. CDR3 nucleotide sequence: TGTGCCAGCAGCTTAGTCAGGACAGGGGTCGGGTACGAGCAGTACTTC. Based on the CDR3 plus reference TRBV11-2 and TRBJ2-7, the full variable domain is EAGVAQSPRYKIIEKRQSVAFWCNPISGHATLYWYQQILGQGPKLLIQFQNNGVVDDSQLPKDRFSAERLKGVDSTLKIQPAKLEDSAVYLCASSLVRTGVGYEQYFGPGTRLTVT.

This rearrangement joins TRBV6-6 to TRBJ2-1; D is perhaps TRBD1 (6 bases). Germline V CDR1 and CDR2: MNHNY, SVGAGI (reference sequence). This CDR3 contains 15 residues. Trimming pared 8 bases from V and 5 bases from J, leaving 19 bases between. As DNA, the CDR3 is TGTGCCAGCTCTTCGGGGCAGGGGATCAACAATGAGCAGTTCTTC. Its translation is CASSSGQGINNEQFF.

The chain carries TRBV10-3 and TRBJ2-7; a possible D gene is TRBD1 (5 bases). The CDR3 has 15 amino acids. The germline gives CDR1 ENHRY, CDR2 SYGVKD. V lost 3 bases and J lost 5, with 17 bases in between. DNA for the CDR3: TGTGCCATCAGTGATGCTGGGGTGTTCAGGGACGAGCAGTACTTC. Translating gives CAISDAGVFRDEQYF.

The chain has TRBV20-1 and TRBJ2-7; D not resolved. Germline values: CDR1 DFQATT, CDR2 SNEGSKA (reference sequence). V lost 4 bases, J lost 7 bases, and 8 bases lay in between. The CDR3 is made up of 10 amino acids. The CDR3 bases are TGCAGTGCTACTTTCGGGGAGCAGTACTTC. This translates into CSATFGEQYF.

V usage is TRBV4-1 and J usage is TRBJ2-3; 8 bases line up with TRBD2. V lost 2 bases, J lost 1 base, and 8 bases stayed unmatched. CDR3 size: 17 residues. Germline loops: CDR1 MGHRA, CDR2 YSYEKL. CDR3 in DNA: TGCGCCAGCAGCCAACCGCCCGGGGGGGGGCGCACAGATACGCAGTATTTT. This encodes CASSQPPGGGRTDTQYF.

The rearrangement links TRBV5-5 to TRBJ1-6, with 10 bases matching TRBD1. V shed 3 bases, J shed 4 bases, and the junction held 4 bases outside the gene matches. The CDR3 length is 16 residues. CDR1 SGHKS and CDR2 YYEKEE come from the germline V gene (reference sequence). CDR3 protein: CASSSSGQGYNSPLHF. CDR3 nucleotides: TGTGCCAGCAGCTCATCGGGACAGGGGTATAATTCACCCCTCCACTTT.

The chain uses TRBV7-2 and TRBJ2-2, with 13 nucleotides matching TRBD2. Germline V CDR1 and CDR2: SGHTA, FQGNSA. The CDR3 is 16 amino acids. Trimming at V came to 5 bases and at J to 4 bases, leaving 4 bases not matched to a gene. CDR3 amino acids: CASSPRLAGGTGELFF. The CDR3 DNA follows: TGTGCCAGCAGCCCCCGACTAGCGGGGGGCACCGGGGAGCTGTTTTTT.